Presented here are 26 T cell receptor beta chains from one specimen sequenced in a study of blood T cell repertoires in COVID-19. Clones were read by immunoSEQ multiplex PCR, and TCRdb kept only the in-frame ones, dropping some. The repertoire includes 150,000 to 200,000 clones, 65% to 90% of them detected once, and more than 7.5% sits in the top ten. The specimen sequenced was peripheral blood. The receptors here all came from a man over 45 with active or convalescent COVID-19.

The V gene is TRBV20-1, the J gene TRBJ2-2, with 9 bases matching TRBD1. The CDR3 runs to 17 residues. Trimming cost V 3 bases and J 1 base; bases outside gene matches: 9. CDR1 is DFQATT and CDR2 is SNEGSKA in the germline V gene (reference sequence). CDR3 residues: CSASKPGTGKNTGELFF. The CDR3 DNA follows: TGCAGTGCTAGTAAGCCCGGGACAGGGAAGAACACCGGGGAGCTGTTTTTT.

This chain links TRBV18 with TRBJ1-2; no reliable D call. Trimming pared 0 bases from V and 7 bases from J, leaving 18 bases between. CDR3 size: 16 residues. CDR1 is KGHSH and CDR2 is LQKENI in the germline V gene. The CDR3 protein is CASSPPEVQRLGGYTF. The CDR3 nucleotides read TGTGCCAGCTCACCACCGGAGGTACAGCGCCTGGGTGGCTACACCTTC.

This chain uses TRBV29-1 with TRBJ2-7; D might be TRBD2 (6 bases). TRBJ2-5 explains the end of the DNA better; the J call may be wrong. The germline V gene has CDR1 SQVTM and CDR2 ANQGSEA. CDR3 length: 12 amino acids. The CDR3 nucleotides read TGCAGCGTCCCCCGGGACTCCGGGACCCAGTACTTC. Translated: CSVPRDSGTQYF.

The chain links TRBV9 to TRBJ1-6; D not certain. Germline assignment: CDR1 SGDLS and CDR2 YYNGEE. The CDR3 is 12 residues long. V was trimmed by 0 bases and J by 10 bases, leaving 5 bases between them. CDR3 in DNA: TGTGCCAGCAGCGTAGATGGCTCACCCCTCCACTTT. This translates into CASSVDGSPLHF.

This clone was seen a single time. The CDR3 loop reads CASSPGQSFDSGNTIYF. The CDR3 nucleotides are TGTGCCAGCAGCCCTGGACAGAGCTTCGACTCTGGAAACACCATATATTTT. V and J are TRBV7-9 and TRBJ1-3; TRBD1 is a possible D gene (6 bases). Between the trimmed V and J ends, which lost 5 bases and 0 bases, there was a span of 17 bases. The CDR3 loop spans 17 amino acids. Germline CDR1 is SEHNR and CDR2 is FQNEAQ (reference sequence). Based on the CDR3 plus reference TRBV7-9 and TRBJ1-3, the full variable domain is DTGVSQNPRHKITKRGQNVTFRCDPISEHNRLYWYRQTLGQGPEFLTYFQNEAQLEKSRLLSDRFSAERPKGSFSTLEIQRTEQGDSAMYLCASSPGQSFDSGNTIYFGEGSWLTVV.

The rearrangement joins TRBV5-1 to TRBJ2-7; TRBD1 is a possible D gene (6 bases). CDR1 is SGHRS, CDR2 YFSETQ, per germline. V was trimmed by 1 base and J by 3 bases, leaving 11 bases between them. This CDR3 comprises 14 residues. CDR3 protein: CASSLTGSSYEQYF. DNA of the CDR3: TGCGCCAGCAGCTTGACAGGGTCGAGCTACGAGCAGTACTTC.

The chain's CDR3 is CASSLGATATQYF. The CDR3 coding sequence is TGTGCCAGCAGCTTAGGGGCCACCGCGACCCAGTACTTC. This chain joins TRBV7-3 and TRBJ2-5; perhaps TRBD1 as D (5 bases). Germline CDR1 and CDR2: SGHTA and FQGTGA. V lost 2 bases and J 7 bases, leaving 11 bases between the germline ends. The CDR3 runs to 13 residues.

V gene TRBV24-1 combines with J gene TRBJ2-3; 8 nucleotides agree with TRBD2. CDR1 and CDR2 from the germline V gene are KGHDR and SFDVKD. The CDR3 is 14 residues long. V shed 6 bases, J shed 5 bases, and the junction held 6 bases outside the gene matches. The CDR3 nucleotides read TGTGCCACCAGTCGAGCGGGAGAAAAAGATACGCAGTATTTT. It codes for CATSRAGEKDTQYF.

This chain joins TRBV28 and TRBJ1-1; no reliable D call. Per the germline V gene, CDR1 is MDHEN and CDR2 is SYDVKM. Trimming took off 8 bases at V and 1 base at J, with 2 bases between the two ends. The CDR3 covers 10 residues. The CDR3 loop is CASQNTEAFF. CDR3 coding DNA: TGTGCCAGCCAGAACACTGAAGCTTTCTTT. Combining the CDR3 with reference TRBV28 and TRBJ1-1 gives the whole variable domain DVKVTQSSRYLVKRTGEKVFLECVQDMDHENMFWYRQDPGLGLRLIYFSYDVKMKEKGDIPEGYSVSREKKERFSLILESASTNQTSMYLCASQNTEAFFGQGTRLTVV.

The genes are TRBV29-1 and TRBJ2-7; the match to TRBD1 covers 8 bases. This CDR3 is built from 13 residues. Germline V CDR1 and CDR2: SQVTM, ANQGSEA. The junction had 5 bases not matched to a gene; V was cut back by 6 bases and J by 1 base. CDR3 sequence (DNA): TGCAGCGTAGAGGACAGGGCATCCTACGAGCAGTACTTC. This encodes CSVEDRASYEQYF.

This clone was picked up a small number of times. The chain has TRBV2 and TRBJ2-3, with 9 bases that match TRBD2. Trimming cost V 6 bases and J 5 bases; bases outside gene matches: 6. CDR1 is SNHLY, CDR2 FYNNEI, per germline. This CDR3 comprises 14 residues. CDR3 coding DNA: TGTGCCAGCAGAGGCGGGGGGGCCGGAGATACGCAGTATTTT. The encoded protein is CASRGGGAGDTQYF.

The chain is built from TRBV7-3 and TRBJ1-2; D unclear. The V end was cut by 5 bases, the J end by 1 base, with 11 bases between. Germline V CDR1 and CDR2: SGHTA, FQGTGA. There are 14 residues in the CDR3. The CDR3 loop reads CASSQEGVNYGYTF. CDR3 nucleotides: TGTGCCAGCAGCCAAGAGGGCGTTAACTATGGCTACACCTTC.

This chain uses TRBV5-4 with TRBJ2-7; D not certain. CDR1 SGHNT and CDR2 YYREEE come from the germline V gene (reference sequence). The V end was cut by 4 bases, the J end by 7 bases, with 18 bases between. The CDR3 runs to 14 residues. The CDR3 reads CASSALGSLREQYF. CDR3 nucleotide sequence: TGTGCCAGCAGCGCCCTGGGTAGCCTGAGAGAGCAGTACTTC.

The chain employs TRBV21-1 and TRBJ2-2; the table's D call, TRBD2, has no DNA check behind it. TRBV21-1 is marked as a pseudogene. The CDR3 length is 19 residues. In DNA form, the CDR3 reads TGTGCCAGCAGCAAAGCGGGACTAGCGGGAGACGCGGGCCTAAGGGAGCTGTTTTTT. Amino acids: CASSKAGLAGDAGLRELFF.

The chain is built from TRBV21-1 and TRBJ2-4; the table's D gene call, TRBD1, was not cross checked with the DNA. TRBV21-1 is marked as a pseudogene. The CDR3 extends over 16 amino acids. DNA of the CDR3: TGTGCCAGCAGCAGGAACAGGGGGCAAACCAAAAACATTCAGTACTTC. Protein product: CASSRNRGQTKNIQYF.

The rearrangement uses TRBV6-5 and TRBJ1-1; TRBD1 might be the D (5 bases). The CDR3 sequence is 14 residues long. Trimming removed 5 bases at V and 0 bases at J, with 10 bases between. Germline V CDR1 and CDR2: MNHEY, SVGAGI. In DNA, the CDR3 is TGTGCCAGCAGTACGACAGATATGAACACTGAAGCTTTCTTT. Protein: CASSTTDMNTEAFF.

The chain's CDR3 is CASAWTGEETQYF. The DNA of the CDR3 is TGTGCCAGCGCATGGACGGGGGAAGAGACCCAGTACTTC. The V gene is TRBV25-1, the J gene TRBJ2-5, with TRBD2 as a possible D gene (6 bases). Per the germline V gene, CDR1 is MGHDK and CDR2 is SYGVNS. V dropped 8 bases and J dropped 3 bases, with 13 bases sitting between them. The CDR3 has 13 residues.

The chain uses TRBV28 and TRBJ1-3; D gene ambiguous. The CDR3 has 15 residues. Trimming left V 7 bases short and J 0 bases short, with 13 bases between. The germline gives CDR1 MDHEN, CDR2 SYDVKM. The CDR3 coding sequence is TGTGCCAGCACCGCCCCCCCCAGCTCTGGAAACACCATATATTTT. Its translation: CASTAPPSSGNTIYF.

This chain uses TRBV30 with TRBJ2-7; 7 positions match TRBD2. The V gene's germline CDR1 is GTSNPN and CDR2 SVGIG (reference sequence). Unmatched junction bases numbered 3, after V lost 1 base and J lost 0 bases. This CDR3 is built from 14 residues. The CDR3 nucleotides are TGTGCCTGGAGTGGGTTAGCGGGCTCCTACGAGCAGTACTTC. Protein sequence: CAWSGLAGSYEQYF.

The chain combines TRBV27 with TRBJ1-6, with D possibly matching TRBD1 (5 bases). The CDR3 contains 14 residues. The ends were cut back, 5 bases at V and 4 bases at J, with 9 bases in the middle. CDR1 MNHEY and CDR2 SMNVEV come from the germline V gene (reference sequence). The CDR3 here is CASSVRGYNSPLHF. CDR3 coding DNA: TGTGCCAGCAGTGTGCGGGGGTATAATTCACCCCTCCACTTT.

V and J are TRBV10-1 and TRBJ2-1; 12 bases are shared with TRBD2. The CDR3 length is 16 residues. The germline CDR1 and CDR2 sequences are WNHNN and SYGVQD (reference sequence). J was trimmed by 3 bases and V by 4 bases; bases with no gene match: 4. CDR3 DNA: TGCGCCAGCAGTGCCGGACTAGCGGGAATCTACAATGAGCAGTTCTTC. Protein product: CASSAGLAGIYNEQFF.

The V and J genes are TRBV19 and TRBJ2-3, with a possible D match to TRBD2 (7 bases). The germline V gene has CDR1 LNHDA and CDR2 SQIVND (reference sequence). Trimming stripped 6 bases from V and 3 bases from J, with 16 bases between. The CDR3 sequence is 15 residues long. The CDR3 DNA follows: TGTGCCAGTAGCCCACTGGGGGGGCGGACAGATACGCAGTATTTT. Its translation: CASSPLGGRTDTQYF.

The chain joins TRBV27 to TRBJ1-1; TRBD1 is a possible D gene (5 bases). The CDR3 spans 13 residues. Per the germline V gene, CDR1 is MNHEY and CDR2 is SMNVEV (reference sequence). Trimming removed 5 bases at V and 0 bases at J, with 7 bases between. The CDR3 here is CASSGGLNTEAFF. DNA of the CDR3: TGTGCCAGCAGTGGGGGGTTGAACACTGAAGCTTTCTTT.

The chain is built from TRBV30 and TRBJ1-4, with unresolved D. The V end was cut by 0 bases, the J end by 7 bases, with 15 bases between. The CDR3 consists of 15 residues. Germline assignment: CDR1 GTSNPN and CDR2 SVGIG (reference sequence). The CDR3 protein is CAWSVGAWRGEKLFF. Here the CDR3 DNA reads TGTGCCTGGAGTGTAGGTGCCTGGCGAGGTGAAAAACTGTTTTTT.

CDR3 in amino acids: CASSRGQVGEQYF. The DNA of the CDR3 is TGTGCCAGCAGTCGAGGACAGGTAGGCGAGCAGTACTTC. V is TRBV9 and J is TRBJ2-7; 7 bases match TRBD1. Germline loops: CDR1 SGDLS, CDR2 YYNGEE. V shed 5 bases and J 6 bases; nucleotides not matched to a gene: 8. This CDR3 spans 13 amino acids.

The rearrangement uses TRBV5-6 and TRBJ2-7, with D tentatively TRBD1 (5 bases). CDR3 length equals 12 residues. V dropped 4 bases and J dropped 5 bases, with 10 bases sitting between them. Germline V gene lookup returns CDR1 SGHDT and CDR2 YYEEEE. CDR3 nucleotide sequence: TGTGCCAGCAGCACAGGACGAAACGAGCAGTACTTC. Translated, it gives CASSTGRNEQYF.